Sequencing of this T cell receptor beta chain was carried out in a study of CD8+ T cells in alopecia areata. Sequencing relied on a cDNA template that was reverse transcribed from extracted RNA. Generated by immunoSEQ multiplex PCR, the TCRdb table keeps only in-frame clones and is missing some. This table holds 120,000 to 150,000 clones, 62% found once. Trimming took 2 bases from V and 0 from J; bases not matched to a gene: 4. CDR1 and CDR2 from the germline V gene are MGHDK and SYGVNS. The CDR3 is 16 residues long. The sequence was collected from a human donor in good health. The chain joins TRBV25-1 to TRBJ1-5; 7 bases agree with TRBD1. Sequenced input: CD8+ T cells sorted from blood. Here the CDR3 DNA reads TGTGCCAGCAGTGAAGGGACAGAAATTAGCAATCAGCCCCAGCATTTT. Translated, it gives CASSEGTEISNQPQHF. Variable domain in full (rest from reference TRBV25-1 and TRBJ1-5): EADIYQTPRYLVIGTGKKITLECSQTMGHDKMYWYQQDPGMELHLIHYSYGVNSTEKGDLSSESTVSRIRTEHFPLTLESARPSHTSQYLCASSEGTEISNQPQHFGDGTRLSIL.